This T cell receptor beta chain was obtained from a study of T cells in Graves' hyperthyroidism and ophthalmopathy. Using RNA transcripts as the source, TCR beta CDR3 regions were amplified. A set of HTBI primers served as the primers for a first-round RT-PCR of the TCR CDR3. One entry per CDR3 protein results from TCRdb running MiXCR on the multiplex PCR reads. The table has roughly 520,000 distinct CDR3 sequences, around a quarter seen once; the top ten hold 11%. Trimming stripped 5 bases from V and 6 bases from J, with 13 bases between. The CDR3 consists of 14 residues. Ten or more counts support this clonotype.

The specimen sequenced was blood. The chain links TRBV12-3 or TRBV12-4 to TRBJ2-2; D gene unclear. The TCR comes from a woman in her twenties or thirties with Graves' ophthalmopathy. The CDR3 DNA sequence: TGTGCCAGCAGTGGCAGTCTGGTTCCCGGGGAGCTGTTTTTT. Its translation is CASSGSLVPGELFF.